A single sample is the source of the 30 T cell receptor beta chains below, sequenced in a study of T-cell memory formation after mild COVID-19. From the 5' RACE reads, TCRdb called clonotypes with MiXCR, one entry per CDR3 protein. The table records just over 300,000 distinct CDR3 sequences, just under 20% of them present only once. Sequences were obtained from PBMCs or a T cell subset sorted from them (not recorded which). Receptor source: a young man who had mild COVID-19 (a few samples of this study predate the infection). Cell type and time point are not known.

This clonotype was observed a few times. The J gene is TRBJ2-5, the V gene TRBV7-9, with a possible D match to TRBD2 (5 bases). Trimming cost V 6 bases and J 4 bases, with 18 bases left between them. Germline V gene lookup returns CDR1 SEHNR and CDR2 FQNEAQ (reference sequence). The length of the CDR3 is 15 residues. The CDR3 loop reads CASRSPPGSGETQYF. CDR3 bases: TGTGCCAGCAGATCCCCGCCGGGGAGTGGAGAGACCCAGTACTTC.

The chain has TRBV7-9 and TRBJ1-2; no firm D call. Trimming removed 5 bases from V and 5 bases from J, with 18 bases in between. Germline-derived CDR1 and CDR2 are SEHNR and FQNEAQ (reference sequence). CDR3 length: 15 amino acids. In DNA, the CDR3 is TGTGCCAGCAGCCCAGGTCTACTCCTCAGTTATGGCTACACCTTC. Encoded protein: CASSPGLLLSYGYTF.

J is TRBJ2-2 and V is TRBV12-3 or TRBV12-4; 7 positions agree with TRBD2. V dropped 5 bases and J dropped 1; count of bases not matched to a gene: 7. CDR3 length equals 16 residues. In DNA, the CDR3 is TGTGCCAGCAGTCCCCGGACGGGGGGGAACACCGGGGAGCTGTTTTTT. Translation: CASSPRTGGNTGELFF.

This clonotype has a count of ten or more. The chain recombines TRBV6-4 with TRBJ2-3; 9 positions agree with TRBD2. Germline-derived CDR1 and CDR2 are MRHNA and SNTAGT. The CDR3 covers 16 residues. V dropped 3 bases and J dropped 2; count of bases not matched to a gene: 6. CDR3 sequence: CASSERAGGPTDTQYF. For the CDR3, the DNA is TGTGCCAGCAGTGAAAGAGCGGGGGGCCCCACAGATACGCAGTATTTT.

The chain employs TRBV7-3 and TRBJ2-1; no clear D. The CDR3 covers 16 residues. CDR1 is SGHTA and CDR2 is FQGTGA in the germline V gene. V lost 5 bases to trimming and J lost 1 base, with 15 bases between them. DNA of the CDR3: TGTGCCAGCAGCCCCTCGCTTAGCCCGTCCTACAATGAGCAGTTCTTC. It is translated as CASSPSLSPSYNEQFF.

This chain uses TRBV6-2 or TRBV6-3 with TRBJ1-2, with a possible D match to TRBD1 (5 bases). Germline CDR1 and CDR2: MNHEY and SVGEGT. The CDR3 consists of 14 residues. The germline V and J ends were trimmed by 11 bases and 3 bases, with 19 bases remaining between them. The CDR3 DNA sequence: TGTGCCGGCCGGCGGCAGGGAGACCACTATGGCTACACCTTC. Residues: CAGRRQGDHYGYTF.

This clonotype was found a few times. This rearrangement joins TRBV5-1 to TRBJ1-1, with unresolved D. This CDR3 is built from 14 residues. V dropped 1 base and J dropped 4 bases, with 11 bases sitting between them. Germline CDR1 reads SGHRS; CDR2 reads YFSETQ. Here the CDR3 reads CASSLTMTGTEAFF. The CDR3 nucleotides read TGCGCCAGCAGCTTGACAATGACGGGCACTGAAGCTTTCTTT.

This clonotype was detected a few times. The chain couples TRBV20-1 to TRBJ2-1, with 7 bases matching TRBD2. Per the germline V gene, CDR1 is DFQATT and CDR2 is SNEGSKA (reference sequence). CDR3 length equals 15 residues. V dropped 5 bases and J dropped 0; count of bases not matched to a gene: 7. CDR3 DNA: TGCAGTGCTCCCAAGCGGGGTAGCTCCTACAATGAGCAGTTCTTC. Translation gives CSAPKRGSSYNEQFF.

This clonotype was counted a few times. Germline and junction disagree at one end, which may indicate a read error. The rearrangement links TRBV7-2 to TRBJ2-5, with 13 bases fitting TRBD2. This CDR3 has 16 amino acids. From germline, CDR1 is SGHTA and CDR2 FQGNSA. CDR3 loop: CASSLEGTSGDETQCF. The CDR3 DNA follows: TGTGCCAGCAGCTTAGAGGGGACTAGCGGGGACGAGACCCAGTGCTTC. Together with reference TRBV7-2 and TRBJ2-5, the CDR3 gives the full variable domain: GAGVSQSPSNKVTEKGKDVELRCDPISGHTALYWYRQSLGQGLEFLIYFQGNSAPDKSGLPSDRFSAERTGGSVSTLTIQRTQQEDSAVYLCASSLEGTSGDETQCFGPGTRLLVL.

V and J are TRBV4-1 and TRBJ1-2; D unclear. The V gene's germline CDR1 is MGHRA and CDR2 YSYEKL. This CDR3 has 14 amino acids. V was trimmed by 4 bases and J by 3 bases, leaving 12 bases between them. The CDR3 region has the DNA TGCGCCAGCAGCCCCGACCAAGCCGACTATGGCTACACCTTC. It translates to CASSPDQADYGYTF.

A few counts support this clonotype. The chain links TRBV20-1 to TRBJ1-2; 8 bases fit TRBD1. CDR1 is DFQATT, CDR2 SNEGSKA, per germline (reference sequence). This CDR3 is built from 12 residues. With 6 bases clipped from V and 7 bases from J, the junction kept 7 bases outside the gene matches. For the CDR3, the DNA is TGCAGTGCCATGGACAGGGCCGGTGGCTACACCTTC. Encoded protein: CSAMDRAGGYTF.

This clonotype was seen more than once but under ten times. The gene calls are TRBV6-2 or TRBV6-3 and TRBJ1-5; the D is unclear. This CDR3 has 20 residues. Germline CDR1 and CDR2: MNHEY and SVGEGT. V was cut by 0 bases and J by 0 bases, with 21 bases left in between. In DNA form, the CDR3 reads TGTGCCAGCAGTTACTCTTATCGGTCGGGCGGAAGTTATAGCAATCAGCCCCAGCATTTT. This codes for CASSYSYRSGGSYSNQPQHF.

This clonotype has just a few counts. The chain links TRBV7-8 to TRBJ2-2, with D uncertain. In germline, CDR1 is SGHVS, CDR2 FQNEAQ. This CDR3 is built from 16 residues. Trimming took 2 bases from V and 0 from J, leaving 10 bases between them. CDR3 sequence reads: CASSLQPPPNTGELFF. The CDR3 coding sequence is TGTGCCAGCAGCTTACAGCCACCCCCGAACACCGGGGAGCTGTTTTTT. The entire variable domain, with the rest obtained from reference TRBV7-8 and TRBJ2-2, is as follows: GAGVSQSPRYKVAKRGQDVALRCDPISGHVSLFWYQQALGQGPEFLTYFQNEAQLDKSGLPSDRFFAERPEGSVSTLKIQRTQQEDSAVYLCASSLQPPPNTGELFFGEGSRLTVL.

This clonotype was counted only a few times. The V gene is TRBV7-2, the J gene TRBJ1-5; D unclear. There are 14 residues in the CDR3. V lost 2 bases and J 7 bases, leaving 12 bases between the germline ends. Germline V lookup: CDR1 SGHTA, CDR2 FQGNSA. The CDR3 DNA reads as TGTGCCAGCAGCTTATTCCGGGTTTCACAGCCCCAGCATTTT. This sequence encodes CASSLFRVSQPQHF.

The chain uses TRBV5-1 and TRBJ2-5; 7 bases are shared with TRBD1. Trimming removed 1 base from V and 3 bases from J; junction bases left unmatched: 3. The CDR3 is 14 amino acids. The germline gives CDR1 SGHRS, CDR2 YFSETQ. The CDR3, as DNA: TGCGCCAGCAGCTTGCCCACAGGGGAAGAGACCCAGTACTTC. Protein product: CASSLPTGEETQYF. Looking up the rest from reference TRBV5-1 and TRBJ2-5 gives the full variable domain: KAGVTQTPRYLIKTRGQQVTLSCSPISGHRSVSWYQQTPGQGLQFLFEYFSETQRNKGNFPGRFSGRQFSNSRSEMNVSTLELGDSALYLCASSLPTGEETQYFGPGTRLLVL.

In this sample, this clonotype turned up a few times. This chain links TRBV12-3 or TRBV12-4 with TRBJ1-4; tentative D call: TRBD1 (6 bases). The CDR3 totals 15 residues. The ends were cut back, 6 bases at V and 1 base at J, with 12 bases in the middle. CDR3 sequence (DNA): TGTGCCAGCAGAACAGGGCGAGGAACTAATGAAAAACTGTTTTTT. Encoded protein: CASRTGRGTNEKLFF.

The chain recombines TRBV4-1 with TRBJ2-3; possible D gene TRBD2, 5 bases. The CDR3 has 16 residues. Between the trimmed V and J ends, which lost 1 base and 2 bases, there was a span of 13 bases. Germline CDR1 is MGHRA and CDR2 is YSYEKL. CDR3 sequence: CASSQVSSWYTDTQYF. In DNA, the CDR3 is TGCGCCAGCAGCCAAGTTTCTAGCTGGTACACAGATACGCAGTATTTT.

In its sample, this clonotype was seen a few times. CDR3 DNA: TGTGCCAGCAGTTTAAGCAGGAGCTACATGAACACTGAAGCTTTCTTT. Its protein product is CASSLSRSYMNTEAFF. The chain couples TRBV28 to TRBJ1-1; no firm D call. The CDR3 loop spans 16 amino acids. From germline, CDR1 is MDHEN and CDR2 SYDVKM. Trimming shortened V by 2 bases and J by 0 bases, and 13 bases separated the two germline ends.

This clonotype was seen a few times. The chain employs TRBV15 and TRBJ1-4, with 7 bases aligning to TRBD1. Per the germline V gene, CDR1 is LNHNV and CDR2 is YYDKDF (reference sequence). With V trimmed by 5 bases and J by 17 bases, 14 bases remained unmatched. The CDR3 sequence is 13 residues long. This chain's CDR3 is CATSGTNDRARFF. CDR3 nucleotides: TGTGCCACCAGCGGGACTAATGACAGGGCGAGATTTTTT.

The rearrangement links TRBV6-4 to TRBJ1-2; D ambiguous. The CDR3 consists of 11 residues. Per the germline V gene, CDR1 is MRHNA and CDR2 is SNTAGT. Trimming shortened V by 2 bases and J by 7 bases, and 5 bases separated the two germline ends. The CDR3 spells CASSDRSGYTF. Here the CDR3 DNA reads TGTGCCAGCAGTGACCGATCTGGCTACACCTTC.

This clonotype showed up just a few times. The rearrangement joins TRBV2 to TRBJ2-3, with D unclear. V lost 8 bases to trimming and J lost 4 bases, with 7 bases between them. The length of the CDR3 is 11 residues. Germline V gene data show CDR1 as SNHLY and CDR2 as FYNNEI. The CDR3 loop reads CASLFADTQYF. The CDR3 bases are TGTGCCAGCCTTTTTGCAGATACGCAGTATTTT.

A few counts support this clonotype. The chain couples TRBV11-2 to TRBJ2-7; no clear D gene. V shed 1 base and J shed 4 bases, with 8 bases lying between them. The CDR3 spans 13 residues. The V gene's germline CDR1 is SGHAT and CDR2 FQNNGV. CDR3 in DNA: TGTGCCAGCAGCTTAGCCAGGTATTACGAGCAGTACGTC. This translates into CASSLARYYEQYV.

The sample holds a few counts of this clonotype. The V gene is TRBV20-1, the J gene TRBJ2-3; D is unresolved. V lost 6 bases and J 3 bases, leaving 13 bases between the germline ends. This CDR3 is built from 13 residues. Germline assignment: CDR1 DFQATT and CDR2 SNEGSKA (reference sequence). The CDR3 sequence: CSAWYRETDTQYF. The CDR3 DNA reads TGCAGTGCCTGGTACAGAGAGACAGATACGCAGTATTTT.

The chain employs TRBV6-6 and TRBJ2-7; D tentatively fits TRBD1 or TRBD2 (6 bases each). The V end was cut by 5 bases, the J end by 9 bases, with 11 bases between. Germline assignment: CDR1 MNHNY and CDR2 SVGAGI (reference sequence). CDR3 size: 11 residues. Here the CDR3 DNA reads TGTGCCAGCAGTGGAGGGGGTCCGCAGTACTTC. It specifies CASSGGGPQYF.

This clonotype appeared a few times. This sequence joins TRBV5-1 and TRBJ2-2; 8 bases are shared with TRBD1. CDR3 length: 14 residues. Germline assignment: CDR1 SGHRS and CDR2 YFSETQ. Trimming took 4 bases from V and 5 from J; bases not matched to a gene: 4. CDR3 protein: CASSIRTGTGELFF. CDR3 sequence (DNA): TGCGCCAGCAGCATACGGACAGGGACCGGGGAGCTGTTTTTT.

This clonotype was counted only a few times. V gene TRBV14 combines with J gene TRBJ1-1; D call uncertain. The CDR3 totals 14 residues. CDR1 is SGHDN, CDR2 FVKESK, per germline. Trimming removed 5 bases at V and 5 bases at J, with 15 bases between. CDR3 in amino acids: CASSLDSRPTEAFF. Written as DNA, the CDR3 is TGTGCCAGCAGCTTGGATTCCAGGCCTACTGAAGCTTTCTTT.

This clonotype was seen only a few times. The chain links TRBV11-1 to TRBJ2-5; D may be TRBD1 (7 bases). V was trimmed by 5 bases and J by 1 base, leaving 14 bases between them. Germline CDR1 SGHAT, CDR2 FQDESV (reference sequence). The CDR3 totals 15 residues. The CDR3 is CASSTMEGAQETQYF. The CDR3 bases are TGTGCCAGCAGCACCATGGAGGGGGCCCAAGAGACCCAGTACTTC.

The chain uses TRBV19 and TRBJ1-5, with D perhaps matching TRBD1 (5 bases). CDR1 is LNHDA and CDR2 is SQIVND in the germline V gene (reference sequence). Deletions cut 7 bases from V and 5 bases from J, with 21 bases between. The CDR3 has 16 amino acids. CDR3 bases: TGTGCCAGTAAATGGGGGGGAACGAATAAGGATCAGCCCCAGCATTTT. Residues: CASKWGGTNKDQPQHF.

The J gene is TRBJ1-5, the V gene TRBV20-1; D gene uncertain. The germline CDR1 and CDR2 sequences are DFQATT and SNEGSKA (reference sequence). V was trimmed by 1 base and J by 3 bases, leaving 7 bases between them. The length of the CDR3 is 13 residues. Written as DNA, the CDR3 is TGCAGTGCTAGAGCAGACACCAATCAGCCCCAGCATTTT. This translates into CSARADTNQPQHF.

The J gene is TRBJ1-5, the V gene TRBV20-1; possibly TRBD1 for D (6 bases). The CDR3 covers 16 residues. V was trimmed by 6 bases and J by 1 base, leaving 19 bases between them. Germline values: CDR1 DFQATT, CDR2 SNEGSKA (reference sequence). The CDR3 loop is CSAGHFGGQSNQPQHF. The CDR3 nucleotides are TGCAGTGCGGGGCATTTTGGGGGCCAGAGCAATCAGCCCCAGCATTTT.